This passage covers 15 T cell receptor beta chains from one sample sequenced in a study of cytomegalovirus exposure and HLA in healthy donors. The PCR ran on 60 Vbeta and 13 Jbeta primers. TCRdb's copy holds only in-frame clones and misses some; the assay was immunoSEQ multiplex PCR. The data contain fewer than 150,000 clones, 73% of them singletons. Sequenced material: PBMCs. Receptors originate from a human donor in good health.

The chain joins TRBV6-6 to TRBJ2-3, with a possible D match to TRBD2 (5 bases). Germline CDR1 and CDR2: MNHNY and SVGAGI (reference sequence). V shed 5 bases and J shed 4 bases, with 19 bases lying between them. CDR3 length equals 16 residues. The CDR3: CASSPDFPGSADTQYF. The CDR3 nucleotides are TGTGCCAGCAGTCCTGACTTCCCGGGATCGGCAGATACGCAGTATTTT.

The V and J genes are TRBV6-5 and TRBJ1-3; D not certain. The germline V gene has CDR1 MNHEY and CDR2 SVGAGI. V was shortened by 1 base and J by 3 bases, with 10 bases between the two germline ends. CDR3 length: 15 amino acids. The CDR3 region is CASSYFSGGGNTIYF. The CDR3 DNA follows: TGTGCCAGCAGTTACTTTTCAGGAGGTGGAAACACCATATATTTT.

This clone was picked up a small number of times. The chain links TRBV6-1 to TRBJ2-5, with 9 bases aligning to TRBD2. V lost 4 bases, J lost 7 bases, and 13 bases stayed unmatched. Germline V gene data show CDR1 as MNHNS and CDR2 as SASEGT. There are 16 residues in the CDR3. The CDR3 bases are TGTGCCAGCAGTGGATTAGCGGGAGATGGGAAGAGGACCCAGTACTTC. Protein product: CASSGLAGDGKRTQYF.

The genes are TRBV4-1 and TRBJ2-7; 11 bases match TRBD2. J lost 2 bases, V lost 4 bases, and 4 bases had no gene match. The CDR3 has 15 amino acids. Per germline, CDR1 MGHRA and CDR2 YSYEKL. Here the CDR3 DNA reads TGCGCCAGCAGCCCGACTAGCGGGGTTCCCTACGAGCAGTACTTC. Translated, it gives CASSPTSGVPYEQYF.

This clone was seen more than once but under ten times. The chain combines TRBV11-2 with TRBJ2-7; no reliable D call. Trimming removed 2 bases at V and 2 bases at J, with 7 bases between. CDR3 length: 13 amino acids. CDR1 SGHAT and CDR2 FQNNGV come from the germline V gene. The CDR3 DNA follows: TGTGCCAGCAGCTTATACGCTACCTACGAGCAGTACTTC. Translation gives CASSLYATYEQYF.

The V gene is TRBV6-6, the J gene TRBJ1-1; TRBD1 aligns across 8 bases. Germline trimming cut 5 bases from V and 9 bases from J; bases unmatched to any gene: 8. Germline values: CDR1 MNHNY, CDR2 SVGAGI (reference sequence). The CDR3 contains 13 residues. DNA for the CDR3: TGTGCCAGCAGTGACAGGGGAAACAACCAAGCTTTCTTT. Protein product: CASSDRGNNQAFF.

This chain connects TRBV9 to TRBJ2-3; 8 bases are a match to TRBD2. After removal of 3 bases from V and 4 bases from J, the junction contained 13 bases not matched to a gene. Germline CDR1 and CDR2: SGDLS and YYNGEE. The CDR3 sequence is 17 residues long. In DNA form, the CDR3 reads TGTGCCAGCAGCGCCCGGCGGACCGGGACTAGTGCAGATACGCAGTATTTT. Translated: CASSARRTGTSADTQYF.

The V and J genes are TRBV2 and TRBJ2-5; TRBD2 matches 10 bases. This CDR3 has 17 residues. Germline CDR1 is SNHLY and CDR2 is FYNNEI. V lost 7 bases, J lost 4 bases, and 15 bases stayed unmatched. CDR3 DNA: TGTGCCAGCAAAAAGGCTAGCGGGGGCGGAGGGTTAGAGACCCAGTACTTC. Protein sequence: CASKKASGGGGLETQYF.

This sequence joins TRBV7-9 and TRBJ1-2; 8 bases agree with TRBD1. Germline V CDR1 and CDR2: SEHNR, FQNEAQ (reference sequence). The CDR3 has 14 residues. The V segment lost 5 bases and the J segment 11 bases; nucleotides outside the gene matches: 13. The CDR3 DNA sequence: TGTGCCAGCAGCATAAACCGGGACAGGACAAGTTACACCTTC. Translating it yields CASSINRDRTSYTF.

The chain links TRBV5-1 to TRBJ2-7; TRBD2 aligns across 13 bases. Germline CDR1 is SGHRS and CDR2 is YFSETQ. Trimming at V came to 1 base and at J to 2 bases, leaving 0 bases not matched to a gene. The CDR3 is 15 residues long. In DNA, the CDR3 is TGCGCCAGCAGCTTGACTAGCGGGAGGGCCTACGAGCAGTACTTC. Amino acids: CASSLTSGRAYEQYF.

The rearrangement joins TRBV7-9 to TRBJ2-2; a weak D match, TRBD2 (6 bases). The CDR3 has 17 amino acids. Germline V CDR1 and CDR2: SEHNR, FQNEAQ (reference sequence). V gave up 1 base and J gave up 5 bases, with 17 bases separating them. The CDR3: CASSLGFSGVFTGELFF. The CDR3 bases are TGTGCCAGCAGCTTAGGGTTTTCGGGAGTTTTTACCGGGGAGCTGTTTTTT.

The CDR3 DNA is TGTGCCAGCAGCTTAGTAGTAAGGTCGAGGGAGCAGTACTTC. Residues: CASSLVVRSREQYF. This rearrangement joins TRBV11-2 to TRBJ2-7; D ambiguous. Trimming took off 1 base at V and 7 bases at J, with 14 bases between the two ends. This CDR3 region has 14 residues. The V gene's germline CDR1 is SGHAT and CDR2 FQNNGV.

V and J are TRBV28 and TRBJ2-5; D is ambiguous. CDR3 length: 15 amino acids. Germline assignment: CDR1 MDHEN and CDR2 SYDVKM. The V gene lost 3 bases and the J gene lost 0 bases, with 11 bases spanning the gap. For the CDR3, the DNA is TGTGCCAGCAGTTTGAGTGAGGATTACCAAGAGACCCAGTACTTC. Its translation: CASSLSEDYQETQYF.

V usage is TRBV6-6 and J usage is TRBJ2-7; 9 bases agree with TRBD1. This CDR3 contains 14 residues. After removal of 4 bases from V and 7 bases from J, the junction contained 8 bases not matched to a gene. From germline, CDR1 is MNHNY and CDR2 SVGAGI (reference sequence). CDR3 loop: CASSFRDRVREQYF. CDR3 coding DNA: TGTGCCAGCAGTTTCCGGGACAGGGTCCGAGAGCAGTACTTC.

This rearrangement joins TRBV5-1 to TRBJ2-3; D is unresolved. V shed 4 bases and J shed 0 bases, with 9 bases lying between them. Germline loops: CDR1 SGHRS, CDR2 YFSETQ. CDR3 length equals 14 residues. The CDR3 nucleotides read TGCGCCAGCAGCCCAGAGACTAGCACAGATACGCAGTATTTT. Encoded protein: CASSPETSTDTQYF.